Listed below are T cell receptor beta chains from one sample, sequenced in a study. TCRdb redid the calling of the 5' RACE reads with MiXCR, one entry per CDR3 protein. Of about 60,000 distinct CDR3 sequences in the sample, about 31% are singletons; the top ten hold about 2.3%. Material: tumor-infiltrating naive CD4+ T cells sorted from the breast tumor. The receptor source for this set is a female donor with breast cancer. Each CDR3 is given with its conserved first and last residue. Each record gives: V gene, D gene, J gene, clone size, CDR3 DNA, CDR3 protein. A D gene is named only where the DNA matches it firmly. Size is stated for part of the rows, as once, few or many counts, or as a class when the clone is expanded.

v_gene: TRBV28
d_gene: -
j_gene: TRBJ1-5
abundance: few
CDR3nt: TGTGCCAGCAGAACGACGACAGGATACAATCAGCCCCAGCATTTT
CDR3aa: CASRTTTGYNQPQHF

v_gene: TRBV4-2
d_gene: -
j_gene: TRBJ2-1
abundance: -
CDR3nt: TGTGCCAGCAGCCAAGATAATAGCTCCTACAATGAGCAGTTCTTC
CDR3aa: CASSQDNSSYNEQFF

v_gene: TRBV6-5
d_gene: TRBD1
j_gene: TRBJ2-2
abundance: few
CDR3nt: TGTGCCAGCAGTACGGACAGGGGGCAATCCGGGGAGCTGTTTTTT
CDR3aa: CASSTDRGQSGELFF

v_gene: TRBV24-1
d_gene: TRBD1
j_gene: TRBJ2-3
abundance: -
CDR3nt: TGTGCCACCAGTACGAGACAGGGAACAGATACGCAGTATTTT
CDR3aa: CATSTRQGTDTQYF

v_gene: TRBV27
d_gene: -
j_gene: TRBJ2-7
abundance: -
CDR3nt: TGTGCCAGCAGTTCACAACCATCAGGCGAGCAGTACTTC
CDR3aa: CASSSQPSGEQYF

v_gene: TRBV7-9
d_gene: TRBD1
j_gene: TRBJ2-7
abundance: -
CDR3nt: TGTGCCAGCAGCCCACAGGGGGCCCACGAGCAGTACTTC
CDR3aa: CASSPQGAHEQYF

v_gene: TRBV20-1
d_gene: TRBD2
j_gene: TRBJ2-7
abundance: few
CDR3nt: TGCAGTGCTAGAGAGCCGGGACTACTATACGAGCAGTACTTC
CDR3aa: CSAREPGLLYEQYF

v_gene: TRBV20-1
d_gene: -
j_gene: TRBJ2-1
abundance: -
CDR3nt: TGCAGTGCTACTCTAGGACTGGGTTCCTACAATGAGCAGTCCTTC
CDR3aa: CSATLGLGSYNEQSF

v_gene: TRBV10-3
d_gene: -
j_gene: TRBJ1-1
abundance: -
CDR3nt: TGTGCCATCAGTGAGCAGGGAATGGCGGCTGAAGCTTTCTTT
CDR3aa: CAISEQGMAAEAFF

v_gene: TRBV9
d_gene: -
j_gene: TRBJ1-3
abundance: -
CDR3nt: TGTGCCAGCTCACCAGGGACTAGTAGTGGAAACACCATATATTTT
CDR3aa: CASSPGTSSGNTIYF

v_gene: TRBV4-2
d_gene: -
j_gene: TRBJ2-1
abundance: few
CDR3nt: TGTGCCAGCACGTCCCGCTCCTACAATGAGCAGTTCTTC
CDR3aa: CASTSRSYNEQFF

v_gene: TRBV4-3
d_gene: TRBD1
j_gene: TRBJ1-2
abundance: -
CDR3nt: TGCGCCAGCAGCCAAGATCGGACAGGGGGTGGCTACACCTTC
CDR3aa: CASSQDRTGGGYTF

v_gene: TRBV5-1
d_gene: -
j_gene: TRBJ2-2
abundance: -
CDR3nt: TGCGCCAGCAGCTTGGACGGACAGCCGAACACCGAGGAGCTGTTTTTT
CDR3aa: CASSLDGQPNTEELFF

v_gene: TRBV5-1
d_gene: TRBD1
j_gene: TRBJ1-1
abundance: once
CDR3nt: TGCACCAGCAGCTTCACAGGGGAAGGCACTGAAGCTTTCTTT
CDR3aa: CTSSFTGEGTEAFF

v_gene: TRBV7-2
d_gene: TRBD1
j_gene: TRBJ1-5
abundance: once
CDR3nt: TGTGCCAGCAGCTATCGGACAGGGAGTAGCAATCAGCCCCGGCATTTT
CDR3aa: CASSYRTGSSNQPRHF

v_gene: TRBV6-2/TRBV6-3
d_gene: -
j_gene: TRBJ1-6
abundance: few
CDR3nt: TGTGCCAGCAGTTCCGGGGCCCACCGAGGGGCCCTCCACTTT
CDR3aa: CASSSGAHRGALHF

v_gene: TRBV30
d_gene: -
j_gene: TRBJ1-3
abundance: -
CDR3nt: TGTGCCTGGAGTTCGGGGCTCTCTGGAAACACCATATATTTT
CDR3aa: CAWSSGLSGNTIYF

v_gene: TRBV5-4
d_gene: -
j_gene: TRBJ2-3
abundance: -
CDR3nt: TGTGCCAACAGCTTGGATGGGGGTCTCACAGATACGCAGTATTTT
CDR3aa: CANSLDGGLTDTQYF

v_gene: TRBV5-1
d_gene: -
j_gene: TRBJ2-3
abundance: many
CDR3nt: TGCGCCAGCAGCTTGGTTGGACCCAGCACAGATACGCAGTATTTT
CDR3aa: CASSLVGPSTDTQYF

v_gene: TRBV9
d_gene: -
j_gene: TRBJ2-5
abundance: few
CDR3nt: TGTGCCAGCAGCGTAGGTAGCGTCCAAGAGACCCAGTACTTC
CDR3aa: CASSVGSVQETQYF

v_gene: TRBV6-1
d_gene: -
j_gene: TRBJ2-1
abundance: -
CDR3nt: TGTGCCAGCAGTGAAGAACCGGCAGGGTATCTGAATGAGCAGTTCTTC
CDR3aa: CASSEEPAGYLNEQFF

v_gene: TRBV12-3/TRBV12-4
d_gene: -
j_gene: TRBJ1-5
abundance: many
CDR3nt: TGTGCCAGCAGTTTCGTCGACGGAGTTCAGCCCCAGCATTTT
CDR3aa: CASSFVDGVQPQHF

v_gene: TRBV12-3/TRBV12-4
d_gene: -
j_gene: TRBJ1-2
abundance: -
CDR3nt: TGTGCCAGCAGTCGACCGCAGGGAAGAAGGATCTATGGCTACACCTTC
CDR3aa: CASSRPQGRRIYGYTF

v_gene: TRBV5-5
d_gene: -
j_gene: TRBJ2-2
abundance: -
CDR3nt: TGTGCCAGCAGAAGACCGGGGGCCCACGCCGGGGAGCTGTTTTTT
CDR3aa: CASRRPGAHAGELFF

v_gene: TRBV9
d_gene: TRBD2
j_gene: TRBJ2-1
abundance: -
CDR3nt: TGTGCCAGCAGCGTAGTAGTAGCGGGGGGGCCCAATGAGCAGTTCTTC
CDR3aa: CASSVVVAGGPNEQFF

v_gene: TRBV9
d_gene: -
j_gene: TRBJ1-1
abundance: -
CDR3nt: TGTGCCAGCAGCGTAGATCTTCCACTCATGAACACTGAAGCTTTCTTT
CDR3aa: CASSVDLPLMNTEAFF

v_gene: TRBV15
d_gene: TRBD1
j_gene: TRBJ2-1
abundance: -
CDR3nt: TGTGCCACCAGCAGGAAACAGGGGGCTAATGAGCAGTTCTTC
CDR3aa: CATSRKQGANEQFF

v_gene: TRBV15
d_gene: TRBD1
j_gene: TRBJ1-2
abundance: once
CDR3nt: TGTGCCACCAGCACTAGACAGGGTCAGGGCTACACCTTC
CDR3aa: CATSTRQGQGYTF

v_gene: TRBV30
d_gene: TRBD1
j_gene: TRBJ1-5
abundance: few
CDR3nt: TGTGCCTGGGCAGGGGGAAGCAATCAGCCCCAGCATTTT
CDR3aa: CAWAGGSNQPQHF

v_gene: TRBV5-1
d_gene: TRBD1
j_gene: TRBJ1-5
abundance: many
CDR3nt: TGCGCCAGCCGACAGGGGCGAGATCAGCCCCAGCATTTT
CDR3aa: CASRQGRDQPQHF

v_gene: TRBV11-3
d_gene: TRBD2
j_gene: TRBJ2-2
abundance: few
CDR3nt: TGTGCCAGCAGCTATAGCGGGATTAACACCGGGGAGCTGTTTTTT
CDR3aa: CASSYSGINTGELFF

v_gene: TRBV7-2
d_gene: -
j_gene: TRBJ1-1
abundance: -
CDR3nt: TGTGCCAGCAGCCGTAGAGTGGACACTGAAGCTTTCTTT
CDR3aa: CASSRRVDTEAFF

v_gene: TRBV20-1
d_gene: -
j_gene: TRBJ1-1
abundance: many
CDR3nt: TGCAGTGCTAGAGATCCCGGGACGGGAGGGACTGAAGCTTTCTTT
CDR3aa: CSARDPGTGGTEAFF

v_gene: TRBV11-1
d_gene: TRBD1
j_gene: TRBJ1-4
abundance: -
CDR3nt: TGTGCCAGCAGCGAAAGGACAGGGAATCGAGAAAAACTGTTTTTT
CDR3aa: CASSERTGNREKLFF

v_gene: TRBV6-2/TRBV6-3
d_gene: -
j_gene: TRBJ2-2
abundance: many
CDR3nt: TGTGCCAGCAGTTACCACCCCGGGGAGCTGTTTTTT
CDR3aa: CASSYHPGELFF

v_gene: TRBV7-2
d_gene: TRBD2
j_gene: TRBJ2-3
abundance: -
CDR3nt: TGTGCCAGCAGCAAAGCGGGAGGGGGGATTGATACGCAGTATTTT
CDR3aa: CASSKAGGGIDTQYF

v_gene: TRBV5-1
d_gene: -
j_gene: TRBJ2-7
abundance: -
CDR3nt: TGCGCCAGCAGCAGGGACGGAGGAGGCTACGAGCAGTACTTC
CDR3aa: CASSRDGGGYEQYF

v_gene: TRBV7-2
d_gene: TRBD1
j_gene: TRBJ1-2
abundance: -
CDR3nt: TGTGCCAGCAGCGCGACAGGGCCCTATGGCTACACCTTC
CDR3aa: CASSATGPYGYTF

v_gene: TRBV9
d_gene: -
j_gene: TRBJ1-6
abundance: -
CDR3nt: TGTGCCAGCAGCCCAGTGGTCGGTCATGGATCACCCCTCCACTTT
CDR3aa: CASSPVVGHGSPLHF

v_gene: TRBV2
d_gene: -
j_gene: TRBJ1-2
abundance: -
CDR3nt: TGTGCCAGCAGTGAACGGGGACTTGTCTATGGCTACACCTTC
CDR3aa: CASSERGLVYGYTF

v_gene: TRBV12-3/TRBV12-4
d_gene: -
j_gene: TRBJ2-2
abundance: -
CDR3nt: TGTGCCAGCTGGACTGGGGACACCGGGGAGCTGTTTTTT
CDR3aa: CASWTGDTGELFF